A selection of T cell receptor beta chains follows, all from one sample in a study of blood T cell repertoires in COVID-19. The table came from immunoSEQ multiplex PCR; TCRdb's copy has only in-frame clones and leaves some out. The sample has 62,000 or so clones, 80% to 90% seen once. Specimen: peripheral blood. The receptors derive from a woman aged 60-75 years with acute or convalescent COVID-19. CDR3s include the opening cysteine and the closing phenylalanine or tryptophan. D genes are given only for firm matches. A clone size is listed for some rows: how often the clone was seen (once, few, many), or a class if it is expanded.

-	-	TRBV7-9	TRBJ2-6	TGTGCCCTTGGGGGGAAAAACTCTGGGGCCAACGTCCTGACTTTC	CALGGKNSGANVLTF
-	TRBD1	TRBV6-5	TRBJ1-1	TGTGCCAGCAGGCCGACAGGGTTCGGCACTGAAGCTTTCTTT	CASRPTGFGTEAFF
-	TRBD2	TRBV13	TRBJ2-2	TGTGCCAGCAGCTCAACCGGACTAGCGGGAGGGCCGGCTCGTCTGTTTTTT	CASSSTGLAGGPARLFF
few	-	TRBV7-3	TRBJ1-2	TGTGCCAGCAGCTTTGGGCCAGGGGAAGGCTACACCTTC	CASSFGPGEGYTF
-	TRBD1	TRBV18	TRBJ1-2	TGTGCCAGCTCACCATCCGGACAGGCCGGCTACACCTTC	CASSPSGQAGYTF
-	TRBD2	TRBV6-6	TRBJ2-3	TGTGCCAGCAGTCCCCCAAGGCGGGGGGCCGGGTATGATACGCAGTATTTT	CASSPPRRGAGYDTQYF
-	TRBD1	TRBV19	TRBJ1-1	TGTGCCAGTAGTCGGGACAGGGGCAACACTGAAGCTTTCTTT	CASSRDRGNTEAFF
-	TRBD1	TRBV2	TRBJ1-3	TGTGCCCAGCGTCTCGACAGGGCGTACAGGAACACCATATATTTT	CAQRLDRAYRNTIYF
-	-	TRBV4-2	TRBJ1-5	TGTGCCAGCAGCCAAGATCTAGGGGTTCAGCCCCAGCATTTT	CASSQDLGVQPQHF
-	-	TRBV7-8	TRBJ1-1	TGTGCCAGCAGCTTAGGTTGGGTAGCCCGAACTTTCTTT	CASSLGWVARTFF
-	-	TRBV28	TRBJ1-3	TGTGCCAGCAGCCCACAGGGTGTGGTGGTTGGAAACACCATATATTTT	CASSPQGVVVGNTIYF
-	TRBD1	TRBV7-8	TRBJ1-2	TGTGCCAGCAGCTTAGCAGCGGACAGGGGGAAGTATGGCTACACCTTC	CASSLAADRGKYGYTF
-	TRBD1	TRBV19	TRBJ1-1	TGTGCCAGTAGTGGACAGGGGTGGGCTGAAGCTTTCTTT	CASSGQGWAEAFF
medium-sized	-	TRBV5-4	TRBJ1-2	TGTGCCAGCAGCTCCAGGGATATGGGCTATGGCTACACCTTC	CASSSRDMGYGYTF
-	-	TRBV7-2	TRBJ1-2	TGTGCCAGCACTTTCGGCGGAGGTTTGGGATCAAACTATGGCTACACCTTC	CASTFGGGLGSNYGYTF
-	TRBD1	TRBV7-6	TRBJ2-7	TGTGCCAGCAGCGCCCTCCGGGACAGGGGCCACGAGCAGTACTTC	CASSALRDRGHEQYF
-	TRBD1	TRBV28	TRBJ1-1	TGTGCCAGCTCTACAGGGGGCCTGGGTACTGAAGCTTTCTTT	CASSTGGLGTEAFF
-	TRBD2	TRBV13	TRBJ2-3	TGTGCCAGCAGCTTCCTGACTAGCGGGGGATTCACAGATACGCAGTATTTT	CASSFLTSGGFTDTQYF
-	-	TRBV6-5	TRBJ1-3	TGTGCCAGCAGACAGGGATTATCTGGAAACACCATATATTTT	CASRQGLSGNTIYF
-	TRBD1	TRBV4-2	TRBJ1-2	TGTGCCAGCAGCCAAGTTTCCCAGGGGGAGGACGGCTACACCTTC	CASSQVSQGEDGYTF
few	-	TRBV6-6	TRBJ1-4	TGTGCCAGCAATCAAGGAGATAACAGGGAAAAACTGTTTTTT	CASNQGDNREKLFF
-	TRBD1	TRBV5-1	TRBJ2-7	TGCGCCAGCAGCTTGGCCGACAGGGGATATTCCTACGAGCAGTACTTC	CASSLADRGYSYEQYF
-	TRBD2	TRBV27	TRBJ2-2	TGTGCCAGCAGCCATCTTAGCGGGAGGGCCAGTGGGGTCGGGGAGCTGTTTTTT	CASSHLSGRASGVGELFF
-	TRBD1	TRBV13	TRBJ2-2	TGTGCCAGCAGCCAGGACAGGGGGCGGCGCGGGGAGCTGTTTTTT	CASSQDRGRRGELFF
-	TRBD1	TRBV5-1	TRBJ1-6	TGCGCCAGCAGCTTGGGAGACAGGGGGCAATCTCGGTCACCCCTCCACTTT	CASSLGDRGQSRSPLHF
-	-	TRBV15	TRBJ1-2	TGTGCCACCAGCAGTCGGACAACTGGGGATGGCTACACCTTC	CATSSRTTGDGYTF
-	-	TRBV12-5	TRBJ1-1	TGTGCTAGTGGTTTGACCCCAAGGGCGGGGTTCGGGACTGAAGCTTTCTTT	CASGLTPRAGFGTEAFF
-	TRBD2	TRBV30	TRBJ2-2	TGTGCCTGGAGGGCCAGCGGACTAGCGGGAATTGTAGGGGAGCTGTTTTTT	CAWRASGLAGIVGELFF
once	TRBD1	TRBV24-1	TRBJ2-7	TGTGCCACCATGGACAGGGGAAGGCTTTGCTACGAGCAGTACTTC	CATMDRGRLCYEQYF
-	-	TRBV28	TRBJ1-2	TGTGCCAGCAAAACCCCCTCGGGTACCCAGATTAGCTACACCTTC	CASKTPSGTQISYTF
-	-	TRBV18	TRBJ1-1	TGTGCCAGCTCACCGTCCAGGGGGAACACTGAAGCTTTCTTT	CASSPSRGNTEAFF
once	-	TRBV10-3	TRBJ2-1	TGTGCCATCAGTGAGTCGAAGGGAGCGGAGCAGTTCTTC	CAISESKGAEQFF
-	-	TRBV5-1	TRBJ1-1	TGCGCCAGCAGCGCCCTGACAGGTCGGAACACTGAAGCTTTCTTT	CASSALTGRNTEAFF
few	TRBD1	TRBV10-1	TRBJ1-2	TGCGCCAGCAGTGAGATCCTCCGGGACAGGGTCGGTTTAGGGGGCTACACCTTC	CASSEILRDRVGLGGYTF
-	TRBD2	TRBV6-4	TRBJ2-3	TGTGCCAGCAGTGACTCAGCTAGCGGGCCTAGCACAGATACGCAGTATTTT	CASSDSASGPSTDTQYF
-	-	TRBV9	TRBJ2-7	TGTGCCAGCAGCGTAGACCACAGTTCCTACGAGCAGTACTTC	CASSVDHSSYEQYF
-	-	TRBV4-2	TRBJ1-6	TGTGCCAGCAGCCAAGATAAACTCCAGAGGTTTGAACCCCTCCACTTT	CASSQDKLQRFEPLHF
few	-	TRBV11-2	TRBJ1-2	TGTGCCAGCAGCCTGCGGGGGGATCGCTACACCTTC	CASSLRGDRYTF
-	-	TRBV21-1	TRBJ2-1	TGTGCCAGCCGGCGACTAGCGGGAGGAACACCACGTTACAATGAGCAGTTCTTC	CASRRLAGGTPRYNEQFF
-	-	TRBV9	TRBJ1-3	TGTGCCAGCAGCGCCGGTGACCATCGGGACACCTCTGGAAACACCATATATTTT	CASSAGDHRDTSGNTIYF
-	-	TRBV6-5	TRBJ1-4	TGTGCCAGCAGGGGGATGAGCAGGGCCTACGAAAAACTGTTTTTT	CASRGMSRAYEKLFF
-	TRBD2	TRBV4-1	TRBJ2-5	TGCGCCAGCAGCCACGGGACTAGCGGGAGGGCCGTGGTGGAGACCCAGTACTTC	CASSHGTSGRAVVETQYF
-	-	TRBV2	TRBJ1-2	TGTGCCAGCAGAAGCTTCCATTATGGCTACACCTTC	CASRSFHYGYTF
-	TRBD1	TRBV5-4	TRBJ2-2	TGTGCCAGCAGCTTGCCAGGACAGGGAGCGGTCGGGGAGCTGTTTTTT	CASSLPGQGAVGELFF
-	TRBD2	TRBV14	TRBJ2-7	TGTGCCAGCAGCCAAAGCGGGAGGCAGGGGGGATTCTACGAGCAGTACTTC	CASSQSGRQGGFYEQYF
few	-	TRBV7-2	TRBJ2-5	TGTGCCAGCAGCTTATCCTTTGTAGAGACCCAGTACTTC	CASSLSFVETQYF
few	TRBD1	TRBV6-5	TRBJ2-5	TGTGCCAGCGACGGACAGGGACGAGAGACCCAGTACTTC	CASDGQGRETQYF
-	TRBD2	TRBV9	TRBJ2-3	TGTGCCAGCAGCCCCCGAGGACTAGCAGCTAGCACAGATACGCAGTATTTT	CASSPRGLAASTDTQYF
-	TRBD1	TRBV15	TRBJ2-5	TGTGCCACCAGCAGAGATAGGGGACAGGGTCGAGAGACCCAGTACTTC	CATSRDRGQGRETQYF
few	TRBD1	TRBV7-9	TRBJ2-2	TGTGCCAGCAGCTTGGGGACAGGGGTCACCGGGGAGCTGTTTTTT	CASSLGTGVTGELFF
-	-	TRBV12-5	TRBJ2-2	TGTGCTAGTATGGGCTGGGCCACCGGGGAGCTGTTTTTT	CASMGWATGELFF
-	-	TRBV6-5	TRBJ2-1	TGTGCCAGCAGTTCCTCGGACAGCTCTGAGCAGTTCTTC	CASSSSDSSEQFF
-	TRBD1	TRBV2	TRBJ1-1	TGTGCCAGCAGGAGGGACAGTACGTCTGAAGCTTTCTTT	CASRRDSTSEAFF
-	-	TRBV5-5	TRBJ2-2	TGTGCCAGCAGAACTATGGCCCGGACGAACACCGGGGAGCTGTTTTTT	CASRTMARTNTGELFF